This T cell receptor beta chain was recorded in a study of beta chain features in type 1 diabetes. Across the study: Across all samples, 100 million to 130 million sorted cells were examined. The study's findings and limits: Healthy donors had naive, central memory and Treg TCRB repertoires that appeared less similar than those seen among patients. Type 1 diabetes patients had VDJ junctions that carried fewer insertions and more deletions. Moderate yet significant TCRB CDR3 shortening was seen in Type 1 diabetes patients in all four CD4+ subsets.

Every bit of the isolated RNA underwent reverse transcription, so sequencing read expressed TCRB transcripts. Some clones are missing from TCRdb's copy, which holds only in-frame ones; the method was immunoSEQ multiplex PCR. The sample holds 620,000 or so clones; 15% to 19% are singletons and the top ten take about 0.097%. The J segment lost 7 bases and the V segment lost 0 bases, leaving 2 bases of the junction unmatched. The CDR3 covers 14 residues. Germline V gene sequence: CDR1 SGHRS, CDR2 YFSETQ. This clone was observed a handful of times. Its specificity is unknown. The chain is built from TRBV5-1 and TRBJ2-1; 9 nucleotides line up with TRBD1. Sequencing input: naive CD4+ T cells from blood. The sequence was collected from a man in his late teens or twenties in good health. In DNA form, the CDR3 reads TGCGCCAGCAGCTTGGGGGACAGGGCTAATGAGCAGTTCTTC. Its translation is CASSLGDRANEQFF.